This TCR beta chain emerged from a study of cytotoxic CD8 clonotypes in ibrutinib-treated CLL. Findings and limits, study-wide: Higher circulating CD8+ T-cell counts strongly accompanied higher baseline clonality, above age-matched healthy donors. Clonality increased at ibrutinib response, then returned toward baseline at progression.

Comments on this clone: Its antigen is not known.

Here immunoSEQ multiplex PCR was the method, and the copy in TCRdb shows in-frame clones only, minus some. The sample records under 150,000 clones, approximately 90% being singletons. V dropped 1 base and J dropped 4; count of bases not matched to a gene: 5. Germline values: CDR1 LGHNT, CDR2 FRNRAP. The CDR3 contains 15 residues. The sequence derives from a human donor with chronic lymphocytic leukemia. Sequenced material: PBMCs, taken after 12 months of ibrutinib treatment. The genes are TRBV12-5 and TRBJ2-5, with TRBD1 identical over 8 bases. CDR3 amino acids: CASGLDDRGRETQYF. CDR3 sequence (DNA): TGTGCTAGTGGTTTGGACGACAGGGGCAGAGAGACCCAGTACTTC.